Below, 3 T cell receptor beta chains from the same sample are listed, as sequenced in a study of CD8 T cells in ankylosing spondylitis. Using its own MiXCR run on the 5' RACE reads, TCRdb lists one record per CDR3 protein. The sample records 300,000 to 400,000 distinct CDR3 sequences, about 14% being singletons. What was sequenced was blood, either unsorted or a sorted T cell fraction (not recorded which). Receptor source: a male donor with ankylosing spondylitis or in good health (not recorded which).

Only a few counts were recorded for this clonotype. This chain connects TRBV20-1 to TRBJ2-7, with 11 bases fitting TRBD2. V gave up 0 bases and J gave up 7 bases; unmatched junction bases: 17. Germline CDR1 reads DFQATT; CDR2 reads SNEGSKA (reference sequence). This CDR3 is 18 amino acids long. CDR3 DNA: TGCAGTGCTAGAGATCCACCTCGACTAGCGGGAAAGGATGGGGAGCAGTACTTC. Translated: CSARDPPRLAGKDGEQYF.

This clonotype has more than one count but fewer than ten. The J gene is TRBJ1-1, the V gene TRBV20-1; 9 nucleotides align to TRBD1. V was pared by 4 bases and J by 0 bases, with 15 bases of the junction left unmatched. CDR3 size: 18 residues. CDR1 is DFQATT, CDR2 SNEGSKA, per germline (reference sequence). CDR3 in amino acids: CSATSSGGQGAMNTEAFF. The CDR3 DNA sequence: TGCAGTGCTACATCATCCGGGGGACAGGGCGCAATGAACACTGAAGCTTTCTTT.

This clonotype was counted a few times. The V and J genes are TRBV4-1 and TRBJ2-1; 10 bases match TRBD2. V was clipped by 3 bases and J by 3 bases; unmatched bases: 2. The CDR3 is made up of 15 amino acids. Germline V CDR1 and CDR2: MGHRA, YSYEKL. Written as DNA, the CDR3 is TGCGCCAGCAGCCAGCCTAGCGGGAGCTACAATGAGCAGTTCTTC. This gives the protein CASSQPSGSYNEQFF.